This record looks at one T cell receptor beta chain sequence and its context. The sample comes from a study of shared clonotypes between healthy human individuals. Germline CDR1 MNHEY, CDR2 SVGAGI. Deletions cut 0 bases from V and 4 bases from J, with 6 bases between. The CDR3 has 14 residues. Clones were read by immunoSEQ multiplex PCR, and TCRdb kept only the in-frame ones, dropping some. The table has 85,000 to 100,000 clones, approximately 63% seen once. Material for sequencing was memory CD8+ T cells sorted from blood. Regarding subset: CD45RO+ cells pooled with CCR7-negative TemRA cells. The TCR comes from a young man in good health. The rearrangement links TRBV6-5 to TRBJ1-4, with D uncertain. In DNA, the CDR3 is TGTGCCAGCAGTTACTCTTCGGGTAATGAAAAACTGTTTTTT. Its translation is CASSYSSGNEKLFF.